Below are 22 T cell receptor beta chains sequenced from a single sample in a study of shared clonotypes between healthy human individuals. Measured with immunoSEQ multiplex PCR; TCRdb has only the in-frame clones, and not every one. The sample yields roughly 2.5 million clones, 85% to 95% seen once. Input material: naive CD4+ T cells sorted from blood. The sample's subset: CD45RA+ positively selected. These receptors all come from a man younger than 35 in good health.

V gene TRBV7-9 combines with J gene TRBJ2-7, with D perhaps TRBD1 (6 bases). Germline V lookup: CDR1 SEHNR, CDR2 FQNEAQ (reference sequence). This CDR3 is built from 18 residues. The V and J ends lost 2 bases and 5 bases respectively, with 25 bases between them. The CDR3 region has the DNA TGTGCCAGCAGCTTAAGTAAGTTTGGTACAGGGAAAGTCCACGAGCAGTACTTC. Residues: CASSLSKFGTGKVHEQYF.

The chain uses TRBV28 and TRBJ1-5; tentatively, D is TRBD1 (5 bases). This CDR3 spans 15 amino acids. Germline CDR1 MDHEN, CDR2 SYDVKM. With 3 bases removed from V and 1 base from J, the gap between germline ends came to 10 bases. The CDR3 protein is CASSFSGRSNQPQHF. The CDR3 DNA is TGTGCCAGCAGTTTTTCAGGGAGGAGCAATCAGCCCCAGCATTTT.

The genes are TRBV11-1 and TRBJ1-6; perhaps TRBD1 as D (6 bases). The CDR3 spans 15 residues. V was cut by 0 bases and J by 9 bases, with 12 bases left in between. CDR1 is SGHAT and CDR2 is FQDESV in the germline V gene (reference sequence). The CDR3 region has the DNA TGTGCCAGCAGCTTAGCAAGGGGGAATGTTTCACCCCTCCACTTT. Its translation is CASSLARGNVSPLHF.

V and J are TRBV19 and TRBJ1-4, with no clear D. Germline assignment: CDR1 LNHDA and CDR2 SQIVND (reference sequence). The V end was cut by 0 bases, the J end by 6 bases, with 11 bases between. The length of the CDR3 is 15 residues. The CDR3 loop is CASSIETLTDEKLFF. The CDR3 DNA sequence: TGTGCCAGTAGTATAGAGACACTAACGGATGAAAAACTGTTTTTT. Looking up the rest from reference TRBV19 and TRBJ1-4 gives the full variable domain: DGGITQSPKYLFRKEGQNVTLSCEQNLNHDAMYWYRQDPGQGLRLIYYSQIVNDFQKGDIAEGYSVSREKKESFPLTVTSAQKNPTAFYLCASSIETLTDEKLFFGSGTQLSVL.

The chain has TRBV5-5 and TRBJ1-5; D unresolved. V lost 0 bases to trimming and J lost 0 bases, with 7 bases between them. Germline values: CDR1 SGHKS, CDR2 YYEKEE (reference sequence). The CDR3 spans 15 residues. The CDR3 coding sequence is TGTGCCAGCAGCTTGGTTCCGGTTAGCAATCAGCCCCAGCATTTT. Translated: CASSLVPVSNQPQHF.

The V gene is TRBV29-1, the J gene TRBJ2-7; TRBD1 matches 9 bases. The V gene end was trimmed by 6 bases and the J gene end by 5 bases; junction bases not matched to a gene: 5. The CDR3 covers 12 residues. Germline loops: CDR1 SQVTM, CDR2 ANQGSEA. The CDR3 loop is CSVDRGLNEQYF. CDR3 sequence (DNA): TGCAGCGTGGACAGGGGTCTCAACGAGCAGTACTTC.

The chain couples TRBV9 to TRBJ2-3, with TRBD2 matching over 11 bases. The CDR3 is made up of 14 amino acids. The junction had 3 bases not matched to a gene; V was cut back by 5 bases and J by 4 bases. Germline CDR1 SGDLS, CDR2 YYNGEE. The CDR3 DNA is TGTGCCAGCAGTCGTAGCGGGGGGGCAGATACGCAGTATTTT. It encodes CASSRSGGADTQYF.

The CDR3 is CASDRQAQGYGYTF. CDR3 sequence (DNA): TGTGCCAGCGACCGCCAGGCTCAAGGGTATGGCTACACCTTC. The rearrangement links TRBV9 to TRBJ1-2, with D unclear. The V gene lost 7 bases and the J gene lost 5 bases, with 18 bases spanning the gap. The CDR3 loop spans 14 amino acids. Germline V gives CDR1 SGDLS, CDR2 YYNGEE.

V usage is TRBV5-1 and J usage is TRBJ2-4, with TRBD2 matching over 7 bases. The V and J ends lost 2 bases and 5 bases, in that order; junction bases with no gene match: 4. Germline lookup yields CDR1 SGHRS and CDR2 YFSETQ. The CDR3 contains 14 residues. The CDR3 nucleotides read TGCGCCAGCAGCTTCTCCAGCGGGGAAAACATTCAGTACTTC. This codes for CASSFSSGENIQYF. Together with reference TRBV5-1 and TRBJ2-4, the CDR3 gives the full variable domain: KAGVTQTPRYLIKTRGQQVTLSCSPISGHRSVSWYQQTPGQGLQFLFEYFSETQRNKGNFPGRFSGRQFSNSRSEMNVSTLELGDSALYLCASSFSSGENIQYFGAGTRLSVL.

The chain has TRBV6-5 and TRBJ2-5; D is unclear. The CDR3 is 13 amino acids. Germline CDR1 MNHEY, CDR2 SVGAGI. V was cut by 6 bases and J by 5 bases, with 13 bases left in between. CDR3 DNA: TGTGCCAGCAGCTTTGCCCAGCCGGAGACCCAGTACTTC. Translation gives CASSFAQPETQYF.

CDR3 loop: CASSIQASNEKLFF. For the CDR3, the DNA is TGTGCCAGTAGTATTCAGGCCTCTAATGAAAAACTGTTTTTT. V gene TRBV19 combines with J gene TRBJ1-4; D not certain. Trimming shortened V by 3 bases and J by 3 bases, and 8 bases separated the two germline ends. This CDR3 is 14 amino acids long. Germline lookup yields CDR1 LNHDA and CDR2 SQIVND (reference sequence).

The gene calls are TRBV11-2 and TRBJ2-3; D gene uncertain. Trimming removed 1 base at V and 4 bases at J, with 3 bases between. The CDR3 length is 12 residues. Germline V gene lookup returns CDR1 SGHAT and CDR2 FQNNGV. The CDR3 DNA reads as TGTGCCAGCAGCTTAGTTGCAGATACGCAGTATTTT. It specifies CASSLVADTQYF.

For this clone: Other DNA sequences within the sample encode an identical CDR3. V is TRBV18 and J is TRBJ1-4, with D unresolved. This CDR3 is 15 amino acids long. Germline loops: CDR1 KGHSH, CDR2 LQKENI. V shed 0 bases and J shed 5 bases, with 10 bases lying between them. In DNA form, the CDR3 reads TGTGCCAGCTCACCACCGTCAGGACGGAATGAAAAACTGTTTTTT. Its protein is CASSPPSGRNEKLFF. The full variable domain, its missing parts supplied by reference TRBV18 and TRBJ1-4, is NAGVMQNPRHLVRRRGQEARLRCSPMKGHSHVYWYRQLPEEGLKFMVYLQKENIIDESGMPKERFSAEFPKEGPSILRIQQVVRGDSAAYFCASSPPSGRNEKLFFGSGTQLSVL.

This clone was recorded a few times. The rearrangement links TRBV30 to TRBJ1-4; D remains ambiguous. This CDR3 spans 14 amino acids. The germline V gene encodes CDR1 GTSNPN and CDR2 SVGIG (reference sequence). V lost 0 bases and J 5 bases, leaving 10 bases between the germline ends. The CDR3, as DNA: TGTGCCTGGAGTGTACGTCAGATGAATGAAAAACTGTTTTTT. Protein sequence: CAWSVRQMNEKLFF.

This clone was found once. V and J are TRBV11-3 and TRBJ2-7, with a possible D match to TRBD2 (6 bases). Germline lookup yields CDR1 SGHNT and CDR2 YENEEA. Trimming took off 5 bases at V and 4 bases at J, with 27 bases between the two ends. There are 18 residues in the CDR3. The CDR3 region is CASSLVRAPTAGSYEQYF. In DNA, the CDR3 is TGTGCCAGCAGCCTAGTCAGGGCCCCAACGGCGGGATCTTACGAGCAGTACTTC.

The V call is TRBV28, the J call TRBJ1-4; TRBD1 matches at 11 bases. Germline V gene data show CDR1 as MDHEN and CDR2 as SYDVKM. This CDR3 comprises 19 residues. V was clipped by 5 bases and J by 8 bases; unmatched bases: 19. This chain's CDR3 is CASSQKRTGGEGRREKLFF. As DNA, the CDR3 is TGTGCCAGCAGTCAAAAGCGGACAGGGGGCGAAGGGAGACGCGAAAAACTGTTTTTT.

The CDR3 sequence is CASSENAYEQYF. The CDR3, as DNA: TGTGCCAGCAGCGAGAACGCATACGAGCAGTACTTC. The V gene is TRBV5-6, the J gene TRBJ2-5; D ambiguous. The last part of the DNA fits TRBJ2-7 better; the J call may be wrong. The CDR3 runs 12 residues. Per the germline V gene, CDR1 is SGHDT and CDR2 is YYEEEE.

V gene TRBV6-6 combines with J gene TRBJ1-4, with TRBD1 identical over 7 bases. Germline lookup yields CDR1 MNHNY and CDR2 SVGAGI (reference sequence). The CDR3 totals 16 residues. Trimming cost V 0 bases and J 8 bases; bases outside gene matches: 9. CDR3 region: CASSYSGRGGQEKLFF. As DNA, the CDR3 is TGTGCCAGCAGTTACTCGGGTCGAGGGGGCCAGGAAAAACTGTTTTTT.

This clone has a single count. No conserved phenylalanine or tryptophan ends this CDR3, so it is likely a read error. This rearrangement joins TRBV7-9 to TRBJ1-6; D is possibly TRBD1 (5 bases). Deletions cut 5 bases from V and 7 bases from J, with 9 bases between. Germline CDR1 SEHNR, CDR2 FQNEAQ (reference sequence). The CDR3 runs to 13 residues. Here the CDR3 reads CASSRDGNSPLHS. The CDR3 DNA follows: TGTGCCAGCAGCCGGGACGGAAATTCACCCCTCCACTCT.

The V gene is TRBV30, the J gene TRBJ2-1, with TRBD2 identical over 7 bases. This CDR3 has 13 amino acids. J was trimmed by 4 bases and V by 4 bases; bases with no gene match: 4. Germline V gene sequence: CDR1 GTSNPN, CDR2 SVGIG (reference sequence). The CDR3 here is CAWMAGEYNEQFF. CDR3 nucleotides: TGTGCCTGGATGGCGGGAGAGTACAATGAGCAGTTCTTC.

A word on this clone: Other nucleotide sequences in the sample specify the same CDR3. This rearrangement joins TRBV10-3 to TRBJ2-3; 7 positions agree with TRBD1. CDR1 is ENHRY, CDR2 SYGVKD, per germline. The CDR3 runs to 15 residues. V shed 3 bases, J shed 1 base, and the junction held 4 bases outside the gene matches. Here the CDR3 DNA reads TGTGCCATCAGTGACTGGACAGGAGGCACAGATACGCAGTATTTT. This translates into CAISDWTGGTDTQYF.

V and J are TRBV2 and TRBJ2-3, with D hard to call. Germline V gene data show CDR1 as SNHLY and CDR2 as FYNNEI. The CDR3 is made up of 15 amino acids. V shed 10 bases and J shed 0 bases, with 17 bases lying between them. This CDR3 reads CATQRTYLSTDTQYF. DNA of the CDR3: TGTGCCACGCAGAGGACGTACCTCAGCACAGATACGCAGTATTTT.